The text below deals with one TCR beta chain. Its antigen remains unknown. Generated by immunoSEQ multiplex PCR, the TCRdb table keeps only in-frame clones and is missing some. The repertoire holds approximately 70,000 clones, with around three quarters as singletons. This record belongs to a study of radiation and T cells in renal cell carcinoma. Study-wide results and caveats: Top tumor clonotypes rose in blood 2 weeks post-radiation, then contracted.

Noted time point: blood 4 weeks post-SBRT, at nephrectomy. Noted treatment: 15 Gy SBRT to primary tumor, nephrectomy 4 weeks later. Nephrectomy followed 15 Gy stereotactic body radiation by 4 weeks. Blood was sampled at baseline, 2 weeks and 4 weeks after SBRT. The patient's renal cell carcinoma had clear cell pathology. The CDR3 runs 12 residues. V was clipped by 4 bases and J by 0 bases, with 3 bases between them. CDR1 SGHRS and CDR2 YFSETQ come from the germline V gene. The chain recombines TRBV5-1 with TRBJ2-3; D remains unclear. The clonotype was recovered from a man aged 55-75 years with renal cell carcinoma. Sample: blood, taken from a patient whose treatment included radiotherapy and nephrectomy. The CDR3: CASSTSTDTQYF. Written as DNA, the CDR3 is TGCGCCAGCAGCACTAGCACAGATACGCAGTATTTT.